The clone carrying this TCR beta chain was seen at least ten times. Its specificity is not known. The sample originates from a study of T cells in Graves' hyperthyroidism and ophthalmopathy. Study-wide background: Any treatment followed the collection of peripheral blood at initial diagnosis. Study-wide results and limits: Ophthalmopathy was predicted by the model a median of 6.5 months ahead of onset.

The CDR3 loop spans 16 amino acids. The germline CDR1 and CDR2 sequences are MDHEN and SYDVKM. Germline trimming cut 6 bases from V and 0 bases from J; bases unmatched to any gene: 7. There were TCR beta CDR3 regions amplified from RNA transcripts. TCR CDR3 regions were first amplified by RT-PCR with HTBI primers. TCRdb itself ran the multiplex PCR reads through MiXCR, one entry per CDR3 protein. The sample carries a few hundred thousand distinct CDR3 sequences, roughly 13% recorded once. What was sequenced was blood. This rearrangement joins TRBV28 to TRBJ2-3; 9 bases fit TRBD1. The sequence was collected from a woman in her forties with Graves' ophthalmopathy. CDR3 protein: CASRGQGLSSTDTQYF. CDR3 coding DNA: TGTGCCAGCAGAGGACAGGGGCTATCTAGCACAGATACGCAGTATTTT.